These 12 T cell receptor beta chains were sequenced from one sample in a study of beta chain features in type 1 diabetes. Broader study findings: Moderate yet significant TCRB CDR3 shortening was seen in Type 1 diabetes patients in all four CD4+ subsets.

The whole isolated RNA underwent reverse transcription, so sequencing captured expressed TCRB transcripts. The protocol was immunoSEQ multiplex PCR, while the TCRdb copy is restricted to in-frame clones and leaves out a portion. The table has 250,000 to 300,000 clones, 24% seen once; the top ten hold more than 0.009%. What these receptors recognize is not known. The sample consisted of naive CD4+ T cells from blood. The receptor source for this set is a woman in her thirties with type 1 diabetes.

The gene calls are TRBV9 and TRBJ2-1; 8 bases are a match to TRBD2. Germline V gene data show CDR1 as SGDLS and CDR2 as YYNGEE. V shed 2 bases and J 12 bases; nucleotides not matched to a gene: 7. The CDR3 is made up of 13 amino acids. CDR3: CASSVGREGTQFF. For the CDR3, the DNA is TGTGCCAGCAGCGTGGGCCGGGAGGGAACGCAGTTCTTC.

V gene TRBV5-1 combines with J gene TRBJ1-2; D is unresolved. V was cut by 3 bases and J by 6 bases, with 12 bases left in between. Germline V CDR1 and CDR2: SGHRS, YFSETQ. The CDR3 runs 13 residues. The CDR3 reads CASSYGRLDGYTF. The CDR3 DNA follows: TGCGCCAGCAGCTACGGGAGGCTGGATGGCTACACCTTC.

The chain employs TRBV6-5 and TRBJ1-2; 8 bases are shared with TRBD1. Germline CDR1 is MNHEY and CDR2 is SVGAGI. V trimming: 6 bases; J trimming: 8 bases; junction bases outside the gene matches: 8. The CDR3 loop spans 13 amino acids. CDR3 nucleotides: TGTGCCAGCAGACGCGGACAGGGTGAGGGCTACACCTTC. It encodes CASRRGQGEGYTF.

The V and J genes are TRBV5-6 and TRBJ2-2, with D maybe TRBD1 (5 bases). The CDR3 spans 15 residues. The V end was cut by 1 base, the J end by 4 bases, with 11 bases between. The germline V gene has CDR1 SGHDT and CDR2 YYEEEE. CDR3: CASSLPGRTTGELFF. DNA for the CDR3: TGTGCCAGCAGCTTGCCAGGGCGTACCACCGGGGAGCTGTTTTTT.

In this sample, this clone turned up a few times. The chain carries TRBV5-1 and TRBJ2-2; D is perhaps TRBD1 (6 bases). The germline V gene has CDR1 SGHRS and CDR2 YFSETQ. V dropped 4 bases and J dropped 3 bases, with 19 bases sitting between them. The CDR3 is 17 residues long. For the CDR3, the DNA is TGCGCCAGCAGCCTGCAGCTGTCAGGGGTTGACACCGGGGAGCTGTTTTTT. Translating it yields CASSLQLSGVDTGELFF. Full variable domain (missing parts from reference TRBV5-1 and TRBJ2-2): KAGVTQTPRYLIKTRGQQVTLSCSPISGHRSVSWYQQTPGQGLQFLFEYFSETQRNKGNFPGRFSGRQFSNSRSEMNVSTLELGDSALYLCASSLQLSGVDTGELFFGEGSRLTVL.

V and J are TRBV4-1 and TRBJ2-2; 13 bases are a match to TRBD2. V shed 4 bases, J shed 2 bases, and the junction held 4 bases outside the gene matches. This CDR3 comprises 17 residues. Germline CDR1 reads MGHRA; CDR2 reads YSYEKL. The CDR3 DNA follows: TGCGCCAGCAGCCCTAGGGGACTAGCGGGAAACACCGGGGAGCTGTTTTTT. It encodes CASSPRGLAGNTGELFF.

The chain has TRBV5-1 and TRBJ2-3, with D maybe TRBD1 (5 bases). In germline, CDR1 is SGHRS, CDR2 YFSETQ. This CDR3 region has 14 residues. V lost 4 bases, J lost 0 bases, and 9 bases lay in between. CDR3 residues: CASSTRQSTDTQYF. DNA for the CDR3: TGCGCCAGCAGCACTCGACAGAGCACAGATACGCAGTATTTT.

This clone was detected only a few times. The chain uses TRBV5-1 and TRBJ2-5, with 13 bases fitting TRBD2. This CDR3 spans 15 amino acids. Germline loops: CDR1 SGHRS, CDR2 YFSETQ. The J segment lost 4 bases and the V segment lost 4 bases, leaving 4 bases of the junction unmatched. For the CDR3, the DNA is TGCGCCAGCAGCCAAGGGACTAGCGGGACAGAGACCCAGTACTTC. Protein: CASSQGTSGTETQYF. The complete variable domain, with remaining parts taken from reference TRBV5-1 and TRBJ2-5, reads KAGVTQTPRYLIKTRGQQVTLSCSPISGHRSVSWYQQTPGQGLQFLFEYFSETQRNKGNFPGRFSGRQFSNSRSEMNVSTLELGDSALYLCASSQGTSGTETQYFGPGTRLLVL.

In this sample, this clone turned up a few times. This chain connects TRBV7-9 to TRBJ2-4; tentative D call: TRBD2 (6 bases). The CDR3 consists of 16 residues. V was trimmed by 7 bases and J by 8 bases, leaving 24 bases between them. The germline CDR1 and CDR2 sequences are SEHNR and FQNEAQ (reference sequence). DNA for the CDR3: TGTGCCAGCACCCAGAGTAAGGCTGGGGGAGGAGACATTCAGTACTTC. As protein: CASTQSKAGGGDIQYF.

The chain carries TRBV18 and TRBJ1-3; 7 positions agree with TRBD1. The V gene end was trimmed by 3 bases and the J gene end by 0 bases; junction bases not matched to a gene: 2. There are 15 residues in the CDR3. Per the germline V gene, CDR1 is KGHSH and CDR2 is LQKENI. The CDR3 nucleotides read TGTGCCAGCTCACCCGACAGGGCCTCTGGAAACACCATATATTTT. Translating it yields CASSPDRASGNTIYF.

The CDR3 region has the DNA TGTGCCAGCAGCCCCGGGACTAGCGGCTACGAGCAGTACTTC. It codes for CASSPGTSGYEQYF. The chain has TRBV4-2 and TRBJ2-7, with TRBD2 identical over 11 bases. The CDR3 spans 14 residues. Germline values: CDR1 LGHNA, CDR2 YNFKEQ. The trim removed 4 bases at V and 3 bases at J, leaving 2 bases unmatched.

This clone was picked up a small number of times. The chain is built from TRBV4-1 and TRBJ2-7, with 7 bases matching TRBD1. V lost 3 bases to trimming and J lost 4 bases; unmatched junction nucleotides: 15. This CDR3 spans 17 amino acids. Germline values: CDR1 MGHRA, CDR2 YSYEKL. CDR3 loop: CASSHNSYRRQGYEQYF. The CDR3 DNA is TGCGCCAGCAGCCACAACTCTTATCGTCGACAGGGATACGAGCAGTACTTC.